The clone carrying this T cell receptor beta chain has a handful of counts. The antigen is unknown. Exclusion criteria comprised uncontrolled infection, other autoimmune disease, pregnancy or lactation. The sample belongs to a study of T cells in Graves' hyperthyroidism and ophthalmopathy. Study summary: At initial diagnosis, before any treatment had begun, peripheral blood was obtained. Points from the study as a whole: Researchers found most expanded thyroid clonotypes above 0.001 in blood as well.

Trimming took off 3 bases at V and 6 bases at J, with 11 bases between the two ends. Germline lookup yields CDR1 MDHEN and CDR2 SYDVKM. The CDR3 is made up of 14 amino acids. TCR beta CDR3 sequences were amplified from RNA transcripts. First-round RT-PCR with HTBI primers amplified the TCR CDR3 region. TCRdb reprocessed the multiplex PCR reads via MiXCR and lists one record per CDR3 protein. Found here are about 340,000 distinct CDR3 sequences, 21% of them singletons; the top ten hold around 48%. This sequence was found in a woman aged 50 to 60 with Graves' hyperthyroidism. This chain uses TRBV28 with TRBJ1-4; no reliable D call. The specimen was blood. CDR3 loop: CASSFSGLDEKLFF. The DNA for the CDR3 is TGTGCCAGCAGTTTCTCAGGTTTGGATGAAAAACTGTTTTTT.